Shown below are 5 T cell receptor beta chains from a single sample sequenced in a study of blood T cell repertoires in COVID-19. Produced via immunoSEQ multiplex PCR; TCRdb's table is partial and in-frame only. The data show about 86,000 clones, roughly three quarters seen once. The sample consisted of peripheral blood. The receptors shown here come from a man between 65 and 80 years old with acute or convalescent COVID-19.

The CDR3 DNA reads TGCGCCAGCAGCTTGGGACAGAACTATGGCTACACCTTC. Translation: CASSLGQNYGYTF. The chain links TRBV5-1 to TRBJ1-2; D may be TRBD1 (5 bases). Trimming shortened V by 0 bases and J by 2 bases, and 5 bases separated the two germline ends. The CDR3 extends over 13 amino acids. Germline loops: CDR1 SGHRS, CDR2 YFSETQ.

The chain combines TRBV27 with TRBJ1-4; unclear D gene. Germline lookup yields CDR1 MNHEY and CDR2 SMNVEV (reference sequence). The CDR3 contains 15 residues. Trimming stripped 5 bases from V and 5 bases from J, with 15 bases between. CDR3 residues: CASSPPPGGNEKLFF. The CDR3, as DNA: TGTGCCAGCAGTCCACCCCCGGGAGGGAATGAAAAACTGTTTTTT. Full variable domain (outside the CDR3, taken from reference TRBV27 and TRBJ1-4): EAQVTQNPRYLITVTGKKLTVTCSQNMNHEYMSWYRQDPGLGLRQIYYSMNVEVTDKGDVPEGYKVSRKEKRNFPLILESPSPNQTSLYFCASSPPPGGNEKLFFGSGTQLSVL.

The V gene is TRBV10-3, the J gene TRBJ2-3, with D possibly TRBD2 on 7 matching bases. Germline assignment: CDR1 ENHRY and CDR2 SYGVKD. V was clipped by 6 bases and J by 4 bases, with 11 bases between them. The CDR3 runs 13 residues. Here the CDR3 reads CAIRGGAPDTQYF. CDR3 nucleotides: TGTGCCATCAGAGGGGGGGCCCCAGATACGCAGTATTTT.

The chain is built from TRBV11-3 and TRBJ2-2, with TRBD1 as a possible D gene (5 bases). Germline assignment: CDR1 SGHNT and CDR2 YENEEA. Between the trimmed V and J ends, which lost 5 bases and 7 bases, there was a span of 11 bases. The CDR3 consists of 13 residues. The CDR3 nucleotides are TGTGCCAGCAGCCCCGACAGTAACGGGGAGCTGTTTTTT. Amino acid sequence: CASSPDSNGELFF.

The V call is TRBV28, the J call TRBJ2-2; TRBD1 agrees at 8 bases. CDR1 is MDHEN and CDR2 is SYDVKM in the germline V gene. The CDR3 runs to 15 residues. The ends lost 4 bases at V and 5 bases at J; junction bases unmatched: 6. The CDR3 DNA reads TGTGCCAGCAGTTCTCAGGGGGCGAGGACCGGGGAGCTGTTTTTT. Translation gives CASSSQGARTGELFF.